These 5 T cell receptor beta chains came from one sample sequenced in a study of beta chain features in type 1 diabetes. Broader study findings: Shorter TCRB CDR3s, moderately but significantly so, were found in Type 1 diabetes patients in all four CD4+ subsets.

The entirety of the isolated RNA underwent reverse transcription, so expressed TCRB transcripts were sequenced. The assay was immunoSEQ multiplex PCR, and TCRdb's table has in-frame clones only and misses some. The data contain hundreds of thousands of clones, roughly an eighth of them singletons. No antigen has been assigned to these receptors. Sequencing input: naive CD4+ T cells from blood. All receptors derive from a man aged 18 to 30 with type 1 diabetes.

The chain employs TRBV5-1 and TRBJ1-2; 8 nucleotides match TRBD1. In germline, CDR1 is SGHRS, CDR2 YFSETQ. Trimming at V came to 0 bases and at J to 3 bases, leaving 4 bases not matched to a gene. This CDR3 comprises 15 residues. The CDR3 bases are TGCGCCAGCAGCTTGGCCGCAGGGGGCGACTATGGCTACACCTTC. Its translation is CASSLAAGGDYGYTF.

This clone occurred a few times. The chain carries TRBV29-1 and TRBJ2-3; 10 nucleotides match TRBD2. With 8 bases clipped from V and 4 bases from J, the junction kept 9 bases outside the gene matches. The CDR3 consists of 14 residues. Germline V gives CDR1 SQVTM, CDR2 ANQGSEA. The CDR3 protein is CSPRAGGSADTQYF. The DNA for the CDR3 is TGCAGCCCCCGAGCGGGAGGGTCAGCAGATACGCAGTATTTT.

This clone has only a few counts. J is TRBJ1-4 and V is TRBV30; TRBD1 aligns across 7 bases. The CDR3 length is 19 residues. From germline, CDR1 is GTSNPN and CDR2 SVGIG (reference sequence). V gave up 0 bases and J gave up 5 bases; unmatched junction bases: 18. The CDR3 coding sequence is TGTGCCTGGAGTGTAAGGAACAGGGGAGAACCCAGGGGGAATGAAAAACTGTTTTTT. Its protein product is CAWSVRNRGEPRGNEKLFF. The full variable domain, with the rest looked up from reference TRBV30 and TRBJ1-4, is SQTIHQWPATLVQPVGSPLSLECTVEGTSNPNLYWYRQAAGRGLQLLFYSVGIGQISSEVPQNLSASRPQDRQFILSSKKLLLSDSGFYLCAWSVRNRGEPRGNEKLFFGSGTQLSVL.

The sample holds a few counts of this clone. This chain links TRBV6-5 with TRBJ2-5, with TRBD1 matching over 8 bases. Germline values: CDR1 MNHEY, CDR2 SVGAGI. Unmatched junction bases numbered 2, after V lost 3 bases and J lost 8 bases. There are 12 residues in the CDR3. CDR3 loop: CASSYDRGTQYF. The CDR3 region has the DNA TGTGCCAGCAGTTATGACAGGGGCACCCAGTACTTC.

This chain uses TRBV9 with TRBJ1-4; unclear D gene. Looked up from germline, CDR1 is SGDLS and CDR2 is YYNGEE. V lost 0 bases, J lost 7 bases, and 10 bases lay in between. CDR3 length: 14 residues. The CDR3 protein is CASSVESSSEKLFF. For the CDR3, the DNA is TGTGCCAGCAGCGTAGAGAGTTCGAGTGAAAAACTGTTTTTT.